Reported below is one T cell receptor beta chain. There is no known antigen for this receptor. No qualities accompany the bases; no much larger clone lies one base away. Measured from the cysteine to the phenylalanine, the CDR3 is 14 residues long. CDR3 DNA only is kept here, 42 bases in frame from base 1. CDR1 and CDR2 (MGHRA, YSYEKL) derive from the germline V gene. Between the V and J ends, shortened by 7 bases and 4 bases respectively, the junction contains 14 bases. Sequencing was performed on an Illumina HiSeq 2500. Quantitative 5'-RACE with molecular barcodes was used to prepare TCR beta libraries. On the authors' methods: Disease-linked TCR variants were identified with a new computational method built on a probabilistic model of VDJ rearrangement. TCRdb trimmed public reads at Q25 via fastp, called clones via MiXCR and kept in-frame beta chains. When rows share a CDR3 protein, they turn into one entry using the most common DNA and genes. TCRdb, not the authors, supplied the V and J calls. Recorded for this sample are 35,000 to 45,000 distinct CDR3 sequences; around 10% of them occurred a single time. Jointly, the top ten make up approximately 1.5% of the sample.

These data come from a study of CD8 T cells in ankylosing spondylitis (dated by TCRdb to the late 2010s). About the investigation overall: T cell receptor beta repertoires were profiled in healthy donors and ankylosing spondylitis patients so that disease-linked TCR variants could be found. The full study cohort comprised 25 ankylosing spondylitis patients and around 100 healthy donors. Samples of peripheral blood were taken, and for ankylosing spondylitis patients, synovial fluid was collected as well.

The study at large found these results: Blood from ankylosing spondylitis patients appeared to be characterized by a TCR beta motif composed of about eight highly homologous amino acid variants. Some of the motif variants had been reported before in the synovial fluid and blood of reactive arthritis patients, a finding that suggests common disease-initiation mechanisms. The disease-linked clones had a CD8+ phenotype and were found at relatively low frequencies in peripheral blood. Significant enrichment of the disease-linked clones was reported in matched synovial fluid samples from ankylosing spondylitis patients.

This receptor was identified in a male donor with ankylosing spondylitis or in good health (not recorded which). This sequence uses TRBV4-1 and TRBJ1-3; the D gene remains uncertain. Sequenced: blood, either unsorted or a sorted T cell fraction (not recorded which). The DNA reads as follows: TGCGCCAGCACCTCGTGGGGAGAAGGAAACACCATATATTTT. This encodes CASTSWGEGNTIYF.